A selection of T cell receptor beta chains follows, all from one sample in a study of CD8+ T cells in alopecia areata. TCRdb's copy holds only in-frame clones and misses some; the assay was immunoSEQ multiplex PCR. The table has hundreds of thousands of clones, 57% seen once. Sample: CD4+ T cells sorted from blood, taken at week 0. Receptors were obtained from a human donor with alopecia areata. CDR3s include the opening cysteine and the closing phenylalanine or tryptophan. The order of the fields is D gene, clone size, V gene, J gene, CDR3 protein, CDR3 DNA. A D gene is named only where the DNA matches it firmly. Rows give clone size only sometimes, using once, few, many, or a class for an expanded clone.

D gene: TRBD1
clone size: NA
V gene: TRBV29-1
J gene: TRBJ2-7
CDR3 protein: CSVVYGTGKSYEQYF
CDR3 DNA: TGCAGCGTTGTATATGGGACAGGGAAATCCTACGAGCAGTACTTC

D gene: NA
clone size: NA
V gene: TRBV7-2
J gene: TRBJ2-1
CDR3 protein: CASRTDGSSYNEQFF
CDR3 DNA: TGTGCCAGCAGAACGGACGGGAGCTCCTACAATGAGCAGTTCTTC

D gene: NA
clone size: NA
V gene: TRBV29-1
J gene: TRBJ1-1
CDR3 protein: CSVIDRLGTEAFF
CDR3 DNA: TGCAGCGTCATCGACAGGCTGGGGACTGAAGCTTTCTTT

D gene: NA
clone size: NA
V gene: TRBV4-1
J gene: TRBJ1-1
CDR3 protein: CASSQRVLRGSDTEAFF
CDR3 DNA: TGCGCCAGCAGCCAAAGGGTTCTAAGGGGAAGTGACACTGAAGCTTTCTTT

D gene: NA
clone size: NA
V gene: TRBV4-1
J gene: TRBJ1-2
CDR3 protein: CASSHLTDSSYHTF
CDR3 DNA: TGCGCCAGCAGCCATTTAACAGATTCGAGCTATCACACCTTC

D gene: NA
clone size: few
V gene: TRBV29-1
J gene: TRBJ1-2
CDR3 protein: CSVRTDLAYGYTF
CDR3 DNA: TGCAGCGTCCGAACGGACCTAGCCTATGGCTACACCTTC

D gene: NA
clone size: NA
V gene: TRBV10-1
J gene: TRBJ2-1
CDR3 protein: CASSEDREAYNEQFF
CDR3 DNA: TGCGCCAGCAGTGAGGACAGGGAGGCATACAATGAGCAGTTCTTC

D gene: NA
clone size: NA
V gene: TRBV19
J gene: TRBJ1-5
CDR3 protein: CASSGGWGNQPQHF
CDR3 DNA: TGTGCCAGTAGCGGGGGATGGGGCAATCAGCCCCAGCATTTT

D gene: TRBD1
clone size: NA
V gene: TRBV7-2
J gene: TRBJ2-5
CDR3 protein: CASSLARGGAETQYF
CDR3 DNA: TGTGCCAGCAGCTTAGCGAGAGGGGGCGCAGAGACCCAGTACTTC

D gene: NA
clone size: NA
V gene: TRBV2
J gene: TRBJ2-1
CDR3 protein: CASSDRASFRDNEQFF
CDR3 DNA: TGTGCCAGCAGTGACCGTGCTTCCTTCCGAGACAATGAGCAGTTCTTC